These 3 T cell receptor beta chains originate from one sample sequenced in a study of T cells in Graves' hyperthyroidism and ophthalmopathy. TCR beta CDR3 region amplification was performed from RNA transcripts. Carried out on the TCR CDR3, a first-round RT-PCR used the HTBI primer set. One entry per CDR3 protein results from TCRdb running MiXCR on the multiplex PCR reads. The data hold fewer than 750,000 distinct CDR3 sequences, with more than 45% observed a single time. What was sequenced was peripheral blood or thyroid tissue (not recorded which). The origin of the receptors is a woman younger than 30 with Graves' hyperthyroidism.

This clonotype was recorded at least ten times. The chain combines TRBV15 with TRBJ1-4; D not resolved. With 1 base removed from V and 5 bases from J, the gap between germline ends came to 11 bases. Germline V CDR1 and CDR2: LNHNV, YYDKDF (reference sequence). The CDR3 consists of 15 residues. CDR3 DNA sequence: TGTGCCACCAGCAGAGGTCCAGAAAGAAATGAAAAACTGTTTTTT. As protein: CATSRGPERNEKLFF.

As regards this clonotype: A much larger clonotype is one base distant, so this may be a read error. The chain recombines TRBV2 with TRBJ2-2, with D perhaps assigned TRBD1 or TRBD2 (5 bases each). Germline values: CDR1 SNHLY, CDR2 FYNNEI. Trimming stripped 4 bases from V and 3 bases from J, with 12 bases between. The CDR3 is made up of 15 amino acids. CDR3 loop: CASSVEVGDTGELFF. Here the CDR3 DNA reads TGTGCCAGCAGTGTTGAAGTGGGGGACACCGGGGAGCTGTTTTTT.

This chain links TRBV5-6 with TRBJ2-2; D is undetermined. V was shortened by 0 bases and J by 4 bases, with 7 bases between the two germline ends. Germline V gene lookup returns CDR1 SGHDT and CDR2 YYEEEE. This CDR3 has 14 amino acids. In nucleotides, the CDR3 is TGTGCCAGCAGCTTGGGGAGACTCACCGGGGAGCTGTTTTTT. This encodes CASSLGRLTGELFF.